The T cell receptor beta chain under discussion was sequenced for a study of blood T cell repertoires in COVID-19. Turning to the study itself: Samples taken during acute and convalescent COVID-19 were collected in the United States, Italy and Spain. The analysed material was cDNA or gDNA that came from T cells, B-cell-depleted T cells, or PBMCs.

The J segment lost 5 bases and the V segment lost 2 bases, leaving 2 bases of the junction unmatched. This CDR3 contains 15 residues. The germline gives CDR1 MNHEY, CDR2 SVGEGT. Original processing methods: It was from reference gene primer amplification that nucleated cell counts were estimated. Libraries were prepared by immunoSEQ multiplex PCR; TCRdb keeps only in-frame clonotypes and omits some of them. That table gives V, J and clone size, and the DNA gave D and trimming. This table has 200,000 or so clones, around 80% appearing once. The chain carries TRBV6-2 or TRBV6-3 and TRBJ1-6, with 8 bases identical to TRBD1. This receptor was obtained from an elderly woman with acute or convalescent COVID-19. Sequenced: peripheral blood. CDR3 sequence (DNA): TGTGCCAGCAGTTACCCGACAGGGGATAATTCACCCCTCCACTTT. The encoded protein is CASSYPTGDNSPLHF.